Shown below are 16 T cell receptor beta chains from a single sample sequenced in a study of cytomegalovirus exposure and HLA in healthy donors. This PCR relied on a set of 60 Vbeta primers and 13 Jbeta primers. Clones were sequenced by immunoSEQ multiplex PCR, and TCRdb holds only the in-frame ones, with some missing. This sample has some 120,000 clones, with roughly two thirds found just once. The sequencing input was PBMCs. Every receptor here comes from a man younger than 45 in good health and CMV-seropositive.

The chain recombines TRBV5-1 with TRBJ2-5; D is perhaps TRBD2 (5 bases). The J call is doubtful: the DNA matches TRBJ2-7 better. CDR3 size: 14 residues. Germline CDR1 reads SGHRS; CDR2 reads YFSETQ. The chain's CDR3 is CASSLEGSSYEQYF. The CDR3, as DNA: TGCGCCAGCAGCTTGGAAGGGAGCTCCTACGAGCAGTACTTC.

This chain uses TRBV28 with TRBJ2-1; D gene ambiguous. The CDR3 consists of 13 residues. Germline lookup yields CDR1 MDHEN and CDR2 SYDVKM. V shed 3 bases and J shed 9 bases, with 12 bases lying between them. The CDR3 spells CASSFGTELEQFF. The CDR3 DNA reads as TGTGCCAGCAGTTTTGGTACTGAGCTTGAGCAGTTCTTC.

This chain links TRBV5-6 with TRBJ1-1; D perhaps matches TRBD1 (5 bases). Germline CDR1 reads SGHDT; CDR2 reads YYEEEE. Trimming stripped 0 bases from V and 4 bases from J, with 13 bases between. CDR3 length: 15 residues. The chain's CDR3 is CASSLGGGGTTEAFF. The CDR3 nucleotides are TGTGCCAGCAGCTTGGGGGGCGGTGGTACCACTGAAGCTTTCTTT.

This clone has a single count. This chain links TRBV27 with TRBJ2-1; 10 bases are shared with TRBD2. From germline, CDR1 is MNHEY and CDR2 SMNVEV (reference sequence). Trimming at V came to 6 bases and at J to 4 bases, leaving 6 bases not matched to a gene. CDR3 size: 15 residues. The CDR3 here is CASSPRLAGYNEQFF. CDR3 nucleotides: TGTGCCAGCAGCCCCCGACTAGCGGGTTACAATGAGCAGTTCTTC.

The rearrangement links TRBV18 to TRBJ1-2; a possible D gene is TRBD1 (5 bases). This CDR3 has 13 amino acids. The germline V gene has CDR1 KGHSH and CDR2 LQKENI. V was pared by 3 bases and J by 4 bases, with 9 bases between. CDR3 region: CASSPGGGYGYTF. The CDR3 DNA reads as TGTGCCAGCTCACCCGGGGGGGGCTATGGCTACACCTTC.

This clone was picked up a small number of times. This chain uses TRBV6-1 with TRBJ2-7, with D perhaps matching TRBD2 (6 bases). Germline V CDR1 and CDR2: MNHNS, SASEGT. V lost 4 bases, J lost 0 bases, and 10 bases lay in between. This CDR3 has 14 residues. This CDR3 reads CASSAGSLSYEQYF. CDR3 sequence (DNA): TGTGCCAGCAGTGCCGGGAGCCTCTCCTACGAGCAGTACTTC.

The chain uses TRBV27 and TRBJ2-2; a possible D gene is TRBD1 (6 bases). Germline V gene data show CDR1 as MNHEY and CDR2 as SMNVEV (reference sequence). CDR3 length: 15 amino acids. Trimming took off 4 bases at V and 3 bases at J, with 12 bases between the two ends. In DNA, the CDR3 is TGTGCCAGCAGTTACAGGCAGGGGTACACCGGGGAGCTGTTTTTT. Translation gives CASSYRQGYTGELFF.

The chain combines TRBV4-1 with TRBJ2-1, with D unclear. Germline lookup yields CDR1 MGHRA and CDR2 YSYEKL. The CDR3 is made up of 17 amino acids. Trimming left V 4 bases short and J 6 bases short, with 22 bases between. CDR3 sequence reads: CASSPHDSRLSSNEQFF. The DNA for the CDR3 is TGCGCCAGCAGCCCGCACGATTCTAGATTGAGTAGCAATGAGCAGTTCTTC.

The chain has TRBV5-4 and TRBJ1-5, with no clear D. This CDR3 comprises 13 residues. Trimming removed 2 bases from V and 6 bases from J, with 9 bases in between. Per the germline V gene, CDR1 is SGHNT and CDR2 is YYREEE (reference sequence). CDR3 bases: TGTGCCAGCAGCTTATCCGGGAGTCAGCCCCAGCATTTT. Translating it yields CASSLSGSQPQHF.

The CDR3 DNA reads TGTGCCAGCAGTCCCCTAGCGGGAGGTGTATCCTACGAGCAGTACTTC. This encodes CASSPLAGGVSYEQYF. The chain carries TRBV27 and TRBJ2-7, with 11 nucleotides matching TRBD2. The CDR3 totals 16 residues. With V trimmed by 5 bases and J by 1 base, 7 bases remained unmatched. Germline CDR1 MNHEY, CDR2 SMNVEV (reference sequence).

This clone came up once. The genes are TRBV14 and TRBJ2-7; the D is unclear. This CDR3 region has 12 residues. Trimming left V 1 base short and J 5 bases short, with 6 bases between. In germline, CDR1 is SGHDN, CDR2 FVKESK. The chain's CDR3 is CASSQVLDEQYF. Written as DNA, the CDR3 is TGTGCCAGCAGCCAAGTTCTCGACGAGCAGTACTTC.

This chain links TRBV9 with TRBJ1-3, with TRBD1 identical over 7 bases. The CDR3 is 15 residues long. The J segment lost 1 base and the V segment lost 4 bases, leaving 5 bases of the junction unmatched. The germline V gene has CDR1 SGDLS and CDR2 YYNGEE. This chain's CDR3 is CASSPSTGSGNTIYF. CDR3 DNA: TGTGCCAGCAGCCCCTCGACAGGGTCTGGAAACACCATATATTTT.

The chain couples TRBV13 to TRBJ2-7, with TRBD2 matching 8 bases. The CDR3 has 15 residues. Germline-derived CDR1 and CDR2 are PRHDT and FYEKMQ (reference sequence). Trimming took 8 bases from V and 5 from J; bases not matched to a gene: 14. The DNA of the CDR3 is TGTGCCAGCGTCTATCGCGGGGGGATAGCGAACGAGCAGTACTTC. Its protein product is CASVYRGGIANEQYF. The full variable domain, rest sourced from reference TRBV13 and TRBJ2-7, is AAGVIQSPRHLIKEKRETATLKCYPIPRHDTVYWYQQGPGQDPQFLISFYEKMQSDKGSIPDRFSAQQFSDYHSELNMSSLELGDSALYFCASVYRGGIANEQYFGPGTRLTVT.

This chain connects TRBV2 to TRBJ2-3; no clear D gene. There are 13 residues in the CDR3. Between the trimmed V and J ends, which lost 4 bases and 2 bases, there was a span of 7 bases. The germline gives CDR1 SNHLY, CDR2 FYNNEI. CDR3 protein: CASSAAFTDTQYF. The CDR3, as DNA: TGTGCCAGCAGTGCAGCCTTCACAGATACGCAGTATTTT.

The chain links TRBV2 to TRBJ2-5, with 11 bases lining up with TRBD2. Germline CDR1 SNHLY, CDR2 FYNNEI. The CDR3 covers 18 residues. V lost 1 base to trimming and J lost 1 base; unmatched junction nucleotides: 8. The CDR3 DNA sequence: TGTGCCAGCAGTGAAGGGACTAGCGGGCAGTGGGGCCAAGAGACCCAGTACTTC. Protein: CASSEGTSGQWGQETQYF.

Only a few counts were recorded for this clone. V and J are TRBV7-6 and TRBJ2-1; a weak D match, TRBD2 (7 bases). The germline CDR1 and CDR2 sequences are SGHVS and FNYEAQ. Trimming removed 4 bases at V and 6 bases at J, with 19 bases between. The CDR3 is 16 residues long. The CDR3 sequence: CASSSPWGLAANEQFF. As DNA, the CDR3 is TGTGCCAGCAGCTCACCCTGGGGGCTAGCGGCCAATGAGCAGTTCTTC.